The 14 T cell receptor beta chains presented below share a single source sample, sequenced in a study of OX40 agonist ivuxolimab in advanced cancers. Clones were read by immunoSEQ multiplex PCR, and TCRdb kept only the in-frame ones, dropping some. This table has around 67,000 clones, about 88% appearing once. Sequenced here: CD4+ or CD8+ T cells sorted from blood, sampled in a trial of the OX40 agonist ivuxolimab. The source of these receptors is an adult with an advanced solid tumor such as melanoma, head and neck, liver or kidney cancer.

This chain connects TRBV7-9 to TRBJ2-2, with TRBD2 as a possible D gene (6 bases). CDR3 size: 14 residues. Germline V gives CDR1 SEHNR, CDR2 FQNEAQ (reference sequence). V lost 5 bases and J lost 5, with 12 bases in between. Here the CDR3 reads CASSLRGGTGELFF. The DNA of the CDR3 is TGTGCCAGCAGCCTAAGGGGAGGTACCGGGGAGCTGTTTTTT.

The chain uses TRBV18 and TRBJ2-1, with D hard to call. Germline CDR1 is KGHSH and CDR2 is LQKENI. This CDR3 contains 13 residues. The germline V and J ends were trimmed by 3 bases and 3 bases, with 6 bases remaining between them. The CDR3 DNA reads TGTGCCAGCTCACCGGGGAACTACAATGAGCAGTTCTTC. This gives the protein CASSPGNYNEQFF. Full variable domain (missing parts from reference TRBV18 and TRBJ2-1): NAGVMQNPRHLVRRRGQEARLRCSPMKGHSHVYWYRQLPEEGLKFMVYLQKENIIDESGMPKERFSAEFPKEGPSILRIQQVVRGDSAAYFCASSPGNYNEQFFGPGTRLTVL.

This sequence joins TRBV7-8 and TRBJ2-7; D gene unclear. Trimming took 2 bases from V and 2 from J, leaving 13 bases between them. CDR3 length: 15 residues. CDR1 and CDR2 (germline): SGHVS, FQNEAQ. The DNA of the CDR3 is TGTGCCAGCAGCTTATACGGTCATGGGACCTACGAGCAGTACTTC. Translating gives CASSLYGHGTYEQYF.

The gene calls are TRBV18 and TRBJ2-7, with D possibly being TRBD1 (5 bases). The CDR3 has 12 residues. Germline V gene sequence: CDR1 KGHSH, CDR2 LQKENI. V gave up 2 bases and J gave up 6 bases, with 8 bases separating them. CDR3 residues: CASSPGRAEQYF. The CDR3 DNA reads as TGTGCCAGCTCACCAGGCAGGGCCGAGCAGTACTTC. Full variable domain (outside the CDR3, taken from reference TRBV18 and TRBJ2-7): NAGVMQNPRHLVRRRGQEARLRCSPMKGHSHVYWYRQLPEEGLKFMVYLQKENIIDESGMPKERFSAEFPKEGPSILRIQQVVRGDSAAYFCASSPGRAEQYFGPGTRLTVT.

This chain joins TRBV27 and TRBJ2-7; D perhaps matches TRBD2 (6 bases). The CDR3 sequence is 12 residues long. Trimming took 3 bases from V and 6 from J, leaving 9 bases between them. The germline gives CDR1 MNHEY, CDR2 SMNVEV (reference sequence). CDR3 DNA: TGTGCCAGCAGTTTTCGGGGGAGCGAGCAGTACTTC. Amino acids: CASSFRGSEQYF.

This chain joins TRBV27 and TRBJ2-3, with D possibly being TRBD1 (5 bases). From germline, CDR1 is MNHEY and CDR2 SMNVEV (reference sequence). The V end lost 5 bases, the J end lost 8 bases, and 14 bases lay between the germline ends. CDR3 length: 13 amino acids. The chain's CDR3 is CASSGQGSGTQYF. The DNA for the CDR3 is TGTGCCAGCAGTGGGCAGGGCTCCGGTACGCAGTATTTT.

The chain couples TRBV30 to TRBJ1-2; perhaps TRBD1 as D (5 bases). The CDR3 loop spans 12 amino acids. CDR1 is GTSNPN, CDR2 SVGIG, per germline (reference sequence). V was trimmed by 0 bases and J by 10 bases, leaving 12 bases between them. CDR3 coding DNA: TGTGCCTGGAGTGTAGGGGCCTGGGACTACACCTTC. It specifies CAWSVGAWDYTF.

In its sample, this clone was seen a few times. The rearrangement joins TRBV10-3 to TRBJ1-6; D gene uncertain. The V and J ends lost 0 bases and 7 bases respectively, with 7 bases between them. The CDR3 has 14 residues. The germline V gene encodes CDR1 ENHRY and CDR2 SYGVKD. The CDR3: CAISESTVNSPLHF. CDR3 DNA: TGTGCCATCAGTGAGTCGACCGTGAATTCACCCCTCCACTTT.

The chain recombines TRBV19 with TRBJ1-4; TRBD1 might be the D (5 bases). This CDR3 contains 14 residues. V was shortened by 7 bases and J by 8 bases, with 17 bases between the two germline ends. CDR1 and CDR2 (germline): LNHDA, SQIVND (reference sequence). The CDR3 sequence: CASIPNDRFEKLFF. The CDR3 DNA is TGTGCCAGTATCCCGAATGACAGATTCGAAAAACTGTTTTTT.

This chain joins TRBV10-3 and TRBJ2-3; 8 nucleotides line up with TRBD2. This CDR3 is 18 amino acids long. V was pared by 2 bases and J by 1 base, with 11 bases of the junction left unmatched. CDR1 is ENHRY and CDR2 is SYGVKD in the germline V gene. The CDR3 nucleotides read TGTGCCATCAGTGAGGGGTCGGGGGGGCCGTTTGGCACAGATACGCAGTATTTT. Its translation: CAISEGSGGPFGTDTQYF.

The V and J genes are TRBV28 and TRBJ1-1; D gene uncertain. The CDR3 has 11 amino acids. V dropped 5 bases and J dropped 5 bases, with 6 bases sitting between them. CDR1 MDHEN and CDR2 SYDVKM come from the germline V gene. The CDR3 coding sequence is TGTGCCAGCAGTCGGAGGACTGAAGCTTTCTTT. It yields the protein CASSRRTEAFF. The whole variable domain, filled in from reference TRBV28 and TRBJ1-1, reads DVKVTQSSRYLVKRTGEKVFLECVQDMDHENMFWYRQDPGLGLRLIYFSYDVKMKEKGDIPEGYSVSREKKERFSLILESASTNQTSMYLCASSRRTEAFFGQGTRLTVV.

V is TRBV5-1 and J is TRBJ2-7, with D maybe TRBD2 (6 bases). The ends were cut back, 0 bases at V and 2 bases at J, with 12 bases in the middle. This CDR3 has 15 amino acids. Germline V gives CDR1 SGHRS, CDR2 YFSETQ. The CDR3: CASSLAAGSAYEQYF. In nucleotides, the CDR3 is TGCGCCAGCAGCTTGGCCGCGGGGAGCGCCTACGAGCAGTACTTC.

This clone is deemed medium-sized. J is TRBJ2-4 and V is TRBV7-2; D call uncertain. V was trimmed by 8 bases and J by 1 base, leaving 6 bases between them. Germline V CDR1 and CDR2: SGHTA, FQGNSA. CDR3 length equals 12 residues. The CDR3 here is CASSDAKNIQYF. For the CDR3, the DNA is TGTGCCAGCTCGGACGCCAAAAACATTCAGTACTTC.

J is TRBJ2-3 and V is TRBV5-3; D is possibly TRBD1 (6 bases). TRBV5-3 is assigned to the ORF class and has an uncertain function. The CDR3 totals 12 residues. V was clipped by 10 bases and J by 4 bases, with 13 bases between them. Here the CDR3 reads CAAQGKADTQYF. DNA for the CDR3: TGTGCCGCACAGGGTAAAGCAGATACGCAGTATTTT.